The next 15 T cell receptor beta chains were all read from a single sample in a study of post-analysis software for immune sequencing data. Study-wide points: TRBV segments more frequent in patients than in controls numbered five and included TRBV5-6, TRBV5-1 and TRBV20-1.

Tagging with unique molecular identifiers was a feature of the TCR beta cDNA libraries. From the PCR reads, TCRdb called clonotypes with MiXCR, one entry per CDR3 protein. The table lists hundreds of thousands of distinct CDR3 sequences, approximately 45% of them singletons. Their antigens are not known. The sequenced sample was blood. The source of these receptors is a girl aged 5-17 years with multiple sclerosis.

Note on this clonotype: The germline gene is not matched at one end of the junction; a read error may be the cause. The rearrangement links TRBV6-5 to TRBJ2-5; D may be TRBD2 (7 bases). Per germline, CDR1 MNHEY and CDR2 SVGAGI. CDR3 length: 12 amino acids. The CDR3 DNA reads as TGTGCCGGCAGTAGGGGGGGAGAGACCCAGTACTTC. Translating it yields CAGSRGGETQYF.

This chain connects TRBV7-8 to TRBJ2-2; TRBD1 matches 7 bases. Per the germline V gene, CDR1 is SGHVS and CDR2 is FQNEAQ. This CDR3 has 18 amino acids. Losses at the gene ends were 0 bases for V and 5 bases for J; bases not matched to a gene: 12. The CDR3 spells CASSLAQTGIGGTGELFF. In DNA, the CDR3 is TGTGCCAGCAGCTTAGCCCAGACAGGGATCGGTGGAACCGGGGAGCTGTTTTTT.

The chain uses TRBV7-3 and TRBJ2-1; 13 nucleotides line up with TRBD2. This CDR3 has 18 amino acids. The J segment lost 11 bases and the V segment lost 0 bases, leaving 13 bases of the junction unmatched. Per germline, CDR1 SGHTA and CDR2 FQGTGA. The CDR3 coding sequence is TGTGCCAGCAGCTTAACGTCTTCCGGGACTAGCGGGGTACATAAGCAGTTCTTC. As protein: CASSLTSSGTSGVHKQFF.

This clonotype was picked up a small number of times. J is TRBJ2-5 and V is TRBV20-1; the D call may be TRBD1 or TRBD2 (5 bases each). Germline V gene lookup returns CDR1 DFQATT and CDR2 SNEGSKA (reference sequence). V lost 3 bases and J lost 1, with 12 bases in between. The CDR3 covers 14 residues. CDR3: CSARGWDGQETQYF. DNA for the CDR3: TGCAGTGCTAGGGGATGGGACGGCCAAGAGACCCAGTACTTC.

J is TRBJ2-5 and V is TRBV20-1; D is uncertain. Trimming removed 2 bases at V and 0 bases at J, with 7 bases between. Germline V gene lookup returns CDR1 DFQATT and CDR2 SNEGSKA (reference sequence). This CDR3 is 13 amino acids long. This CDR3 reads CSARPGNQETQYF. CDR3 nucleotides: TGCAGTGCTAGACCTGGAAACCAAGAGACCCAGTACTTC.

This chain links TRBV20-1 with TRBJ1-2; 10 positions agree with TRBD1. CDR1 DFQATT and CDR2 SNEGSKA come from the germline V gene (reference sequence). Germline trimming cut 6 bases from V and 8 bases from J; bases unmatched to any gene: 12. This CDR3 has 14 residues. This chain's CDR3 is CSAVTGQGHKGYTF. As DNA, the CDR3 is TGCAGTGCGGTTACGGGACAGGGGCATAAAGGCTACACCTTC.

This clonotype occurred a few times. The CDR3 DNA sequence: TGCGCCAGCAGCCAGCCCGGACAGGGGGCCTACGAGCAGTACTTC. Translated, it gives CASSQPGQGAYEQYF. The chain is built from TRBV4-1 and TRBJ2-7; 10 nucleotides line up with TRBD1. The CDR3 is 15 residues long. From germline, CDR1 is MGHRA and CDR2 YSYEKL. V shed 3 bases, J shed 2 bases, and the junction held 4 bases outside the gene matches.

The count of this clonotype is one. The rearrangement uses TRBV12-3 or TRBV12-4 and TRBJ2-7, with D possibly TRBD2 on 5 matching bases. This CDR3 is built from 13 residues. The V end was cut by 7 bases, the J end by 4 bases, with 14 bases between. CDR3 in DNA: TGTGCCAGCAATAAGTGGAGGTCTTACGAGCAGTACTTC. As protein: CASNKWRSYEQYF.

Many counts were recorded for this clonotype. V usage is TRBV28 and J usage is TRBJ1-2, with 10 bases lining up with TRBD1. V was clipped by 6 bases and J by 6 bases; unmatched bases: 7. The germline gives CDR1 MDHEN, CDR2 SYDVKM. This CDR3 contains 14 residues. The CDR3 region is CASRGTGVRDGYTF. The CDR3, as DNA: TGTGCCAGCAGGGGGACAGGGGTGCGAGATGGCTACACCTTC.

This clonotype has just a few counts. The genes are TRBV29-1 and TRBJ2-1; the match to TRBD2 covers 9 bases. The J call is doubtful: the DNA matches TRBJ2-7 better. This CDR3 comprises 16 residues. Germline CDR1 and CDR2: SQVTM and ANQGSEA. This CDR3 is CSVEGGGTSSYNEQYF. The CDR3 DNA follows: TGCAGCGTTGAAGGCGGAGGGACTAGCTCCTACAATGAGCAGTACTTC.

The chain joins TRBV14 to TRBJ2-3; TRBD2 agrees at 9 bases. The CDR3 runs to 15 residues. The germline CDR1 and CDR2 sequences are SGHDN and FVKESK. Germline trimming cut 1 base from V and 4 bases from J; bases unmatched to any gene: 3. The CDR3 sequence: CASSQVAGAADTQYF. The CDR3, as DNA: TGTGCCAGCAGCCAAGTAGCGGGAGCCGCAGATACGCAGTATTTT.

This clonotype appeared a single time. This rearrangement joins TRBV5-4 to TRBJ1-4, with D uncertain. Trimming pared 4 bases from V and 8 bases from J, leaving 12 bases between. Germline V lookup: CDR1 SGHNT, CDR2 YYREEE (reference sequence). This CDR3 spans 13 amino acids. CDR3 region: CASSQDPAEKLFF. The CDR3 nucleotides are TGTGCCAGCAGCCAGGACCCCGCCGAAAAACTGTTTTTT.

The chain couples TRBV6-1 to TRBJ2-1; 8 bases map to TRBD2. V shed 8 bases, J shed 0 bases, and the junction held 6 bases outside the gene matches. The CDR3 has 15 amino acids. Looked up from germline, CDR1 is MNHNS and CDR2 is SASEGT. CDR3 nucleotide sequence: TGTGCCAGCGTCCTAACTAGCGGCTCCTACAATGAGCAGTTCTTC. Its translation is CASVLTSGSYNEQFF.

This chain uses TRBV29-1 with TRBJ1-2, with D unclear. CDR3 length: 14 amino acids. Germline CDR1 is SQVTM and CDR2 is ANQGSEA. Deletions cut 3 bases from V and 0 bases from J, with 11 bases between. CDR3 in amino acids: CSVEGVAANYGYTF. Written as DNA, the CDR3 is TGCAGCGTTGAGGGTGTGGCAGCTAACTATGGCTACACCTTC.

This sequence joins TRBV6-6 and TRBJ1-4, with D unclear. The CDR3 has 12 amino acids. Germline V gene data show CDR1 as MNHNY and CDR2 as SVGAGI (reference sequence). V gave up 0 bases and J gave up 7 bases, with 3 bases separating them. CDR3 sequence reads: CASSYSSEKLFF. CDR3 DNA: TGTGCCAGCAGTTACTCGAGTGAAAAACTGTTTTTT.